A selection of T cell receptor beta chains follows, all from one sample in a study of prognosis after radiotherapy for stage I lung cancer. Each CDR3 protein is one row after TCRdb ran MiXCR on the multiplex PCR reads. Counted here are tens of thousands of distinct CDR3 sequences, roughly 40% occurring once; the ten biggest clones make up around 50%. The starting material was PBMCs, obtained before or after stereotactic body radiation therapy (not recorded which). The receptors were sampled from a donor aged 50 or older with non-small cell lung cancer. CDR3s include the opening cysteine and the closing phenylalanine or tryptophan. D genes are given only for firm matches. Some rows mark clone size as missing; the rest say once, few, many or name a class of expanded clone.

d_call	clone_size	v_call	j_call	cdr3_nt	cdr3_aa
-	-	TRBV7-9	TRBJ2-5	TGTGCCAGCAGCTCAATGGGGGGTCGCTGGGAGACCCAGTACTTC	CASSSMGGRWETQYF
-	-	TRBV6-5	TRBJ2-6	TGTGCCAGCAGTTACCTCTCGGGGGCTGGGGCCAACGTCCTGACTTTC	CASSYLSGAGANVLTF
TRBD1	-	TRBV12-3/TRBV12-4	TRBJ1-1	TGTGCCAGCGGTAGGGACAGAAACACTGAAGCTTTCTTT	CASGRDRNTEAFF
-	many	TRBV9	TRBJ2-3	TGTGCCAGCAGTTCCGGGGGCGTCGATACGCAGTATTTT	CASSSGGVDTQYF
TRBD2	many	TRBV28	TRBJ2-1	TGTGCCAGCAGTAGCGGGAGAGTCTACAATGAGCAGTTCTTC	CASSSGRVYNEQFF
TRBD2	many	TRBV3-1	TRBJ2-1	TGTGCCAGCAGGGATAGCGGGTACGCCTACAATGAGCAGTTCTTC	CASRDSGYAYNEQFF
TRBD1	many	TRBV5-6	TRBJ1-6	TGTGCCAGCAGCTTGGTTCCAGGGGGTGATTCACCCCTCCACTTT	CASSLVPGGDSPLHF
TRBD1	many	TRBV24-1	TRBJ2-4	TGTGCCACCAAAACAGGGGGCGCCGCCAAAAACATTCAGTACTTC	CATKTGGAAKNIQYF
TRBD2	many	TRBV5-4	TRBJ2-7	TGTGCCAGCAGCGCGGGACTAGCGGGCAGCTCCTACGAGCAGTACTTC	CASSAGLAGSSYEQYF
-	many	TRBV20-1	TRBJ2-5	TGCAGTGCCCCCCGGGGCGGACATGGGGCCGGAAGGCAGTACTTC	CSAPRGGHGAGRQYF
-	-	TRBV6-1	TRBJ1-2	TGTGCCGGGAGTAGACAAAACTCCTATGGCTACACCTTC	CAGSRQNSYGYTF
-	many	TRBV30	TRBJ1-2	TGTGCCTGGACCGGGATAAGGGCCGTCTATGGCTACACCTTC	CAWTGIRAVYGYTF
TRBD1	few	TRBV7-6	TRBJ1-4	TGTGCCAGCAGCTGGGGACAGGGTGGAGAAAAACTGTTTTTT	CASSWGQGGEKLFF
TRBD2	many	TRBV7-9	TRBJ2-7	TGTGCCAGCAGGGGGGGGGTAGGGTCATACGAGCAGTACTTC	CASRGGVGSYEQYF
-	many	TRBV3-1	TRBJ1-5	TGTGCCAGCAGCCCCGGAACAGGAAAAAATCCCCAGCATTTT	CASSPGTGKNPQHF
-	many	TRBV28	TRBJ2-7	TGTGCCATAGAGACCCGGGACGTTGCCTACGAGCAGTACTTC	CAIETRDVAYEQYF
TRBD2	-	TRBV6-1	TRBJ2-5	TGTGCCAGCAGTATCCGACTAGCGGGAATTCTCCAAGAGACCCAGTACTTC	CASSIRLAGILQETQYF
-	-	TRBV5-1	TRBJ2-2	TGCGCCAGCAGCTTTCAGGGGGAGGTCGGGGAGCTGTTTTTT	CASSFQGEVGELFF
TRBD2	many	TRBV7-2	TRBJ2-5	TGTGCCAGCAGCTCAGGTTGGGGGACTAGTAGTGGGGAGACCCAGTACTTC	CASSSGWGTSSGETQYF
TRBD2	-	TRBV28	TRBJ2-7	TGTGCCAGCAACGCAAGCGGGAGGGGCTACGAGCAGTACTTC	CASNASGRGYEQYF
-	-	TRBV3-1	TRBJ2-5	TGTGCCAGCAGCCAAGATTTAAGGACTTCGGTTAGTGGAGAGACCCAGTACTTC	CASSQDLRTSVSGETQYF
-	-	TRBV12-3/TRBV12-4	TRBJ2-5	TGTGCCACACGACCAGGGACCCAAGAGACCCAGTACTTC	CATRPGTQETQYF
TRBD1	-	TRBV11-2	TRBJ2-3	TGTGCCAGCAGAAGGCCCGGGACAGGGTCCATGGATACGCAGTATTTT	CASRRPGTGSMDTQYF
-	once	TRBV6-1	TRBJ2-7	TGTGCCAGCAGTGAAGCGTTGTGGACAGTGTCCTACGAGCAGTACTTC	CASSEALWTVSYEQYF
-	-	TRBV30	TRBJ2-2	TGTGCCTGGAGTGTAGGGGAGAAAGAGACCGGGGAGCTGTTTTTT	CAWSVGEKETGELFF
-	-	TRBV28	TRBJ1-6	TGTACCAGCAGTTTAGTTAGTAATTCATCCCTCCACTTT	CTSSLVSNSSLHF
TRBD1	many	TRBV4-2	TRBJ2-1	TGTGCCAGCAGCCACCAGGGACAGGGGATGGATGAGCAGTTCTTC	CASSHQGQGMDEQFF
TRBD1	many	TRBV24-1	TRBJ1-2	TGTGCCACCAGTGATTTCGGGGCAGGGGGCAACTATGGCTACACCTTC	CATSDFGAGGNYGYTF
-	many	TRBV11-1	TRBJ2-5	TGTGCCAGCAGCTTAGTTGGGGGGAAGTACCAAGAGACCCAGTACTTC	CASSLVGGKYQETQYF
TRBD1	-	TRBV11-3	TRBJ2-5	TGTGCCAGCAGCCCACCGGTCTCAGGGGGCTCGATGGGTGAGACCCAGTACTTC	CASSPPVSGGSMGETQYF
TRBD2	many	TRBV7-2	TRBJ2-3	TGTGCCAGCAGCCCGGGACTAGCGATTACAGATACGCAGTATTTT	CASSPGLAITDTQYF
TRBD1	-	TRBV28	TRBJ1-5	TGTGCCAGCAGTCCGTTAGGGGGCGGGGTTCAGCCCCAGCATTTT	CASSPLGGGVQPQHF
-	-	TRBV24-1	TRBJ2-1	TGTGCCACCAGTGCGGATTGGACGCGTAATGAGCAGTTCTTC	CATSADWTRNEQFF
-	-	TRBV5-5	TRBJ1-4	TGTGCCAGCAGCCTACGAGGGTCAACTAATGAAAAACTGTTTTTT	CASSLRGSTNEKLFF
TRBD2	-	TRBV19	TRBJ2-1	TGTGCCAGTAGTCCCATTAGCGGGAGATCTACCTACAATGAGCAGTTCTTC	CASSPISGRSTYNEQFF
-	many	TRBV4-1	TRBJ2-1	TGCGCCAGCAGCCAAGAGGGGCCTAGTAGTCTGTTCTTC	CASSQEGPSSLFF
-	-	TRBV6-1	TRBJ2-3	TGTGTCAGCAGCAAGAGCCGGGACGATCAAACAGATACTCAGTATTTT	CVSSKSRDDQTDTQYF
TRBD1	many	TRBV27	TRBJ1-2	TGTGCCAGCAGACAGACAGGGGGCGTTGGCTACACCTTC	CASRQTGGVGYTF
-	many	TRBV11-3	TRBJ1-1	TGTGCCAGCAGCCCCGAGGGATACACTGAAGCTTTCTTT	CASSPEGYTEAFF
TRBD2	many	TRBV12-3/TRBV12-4	TRBJ2-4	TGTGCCAGCACCCTAGGAACCCGACTAGCGGCTGGGAGAAGCATTCAGTACTTC	CASTLGTRLAAGRSIQYF
-	many	TRBV3-1	TRBJ1-2	TGTGCCAGCACTAGCACAGTGACGAACTATGGCTACACCTTC	CASTSTVTNYGYTF
-	many	TRBV20-1	TRBJ1-2	TGCAGTGCTAATAGGGGCCACCAGGGCGGCTACACCTTC	CSANRGHQGGYTF
-	many	TRBV6-5	TRBJ1-1	TGTGCCAGCAGTTACTTCGGGGGGACTGAAGCTTTCTTT	CASSYFGGTEAFF
-	medium-sized	TRBV6-2/TRBV6-3	TRBJ1-5	TGTGCCAGCAGTGGGTCGGGAGGCAATCAGCCCCAGCATTTT	CASSGSGGNQPQHF
-	many	TRBV13	TRBJ2-7	TGTGCCAGCAGGAGGGCTGCTGCTTGGGACGAGCAGTACTTC	CASRRAAAWDEQYF
-	many	TRBV24-1	TRBJ2-1	TGTGCCACCAGTGACAGGGGCTACAATGAGCAGTTCTTC	CATSDRGYNEQFF
-	-	TRBV2	TRBJ1-2	TGTGCCAGCAGTGAAGACCGGGGGGGAGGACATGGCTACACCTTC	CASSEDRGGGHGYTF
-	many	TRBV5-1	TRBJ2-2	TGCGCCAGCAGCTTCCGGGACGCGAACACCGGGGAGCTGTTTTTT	CASSFRDANTGELFF
TRBD1	many	TRBV11-2	TRBJ1-4	TGTGCCAGCAGCCCTAGACAGGGTGGGTCGGAAAAACTGTTTTTT	CASSPRQGGSEKLFF
-	-	TRBV7-3	TRBJ2-7	TGTGCCAGCAGCTGGGAGACAGGAGTCGACGAGCAGTACTTC	CASSWETGVDEQYF
TRBD2	-	TRBV6-5	TRBJ2-3	TGTGCCAGCAGTTACTCATTACTAGCGGGAGTTCCCGGCACAGATACGCAGTATTTT	CASSYSLLAGVPGTDTQYF
-	-	TRBV11-2	TRBJ2-7	TGTGCCAGCAGCTTAACAGATTACGAGCAGTACTTC	CASSLTDYEQYF